This T cell receptor (beta chain) was sequenced in a study of follicular helper T cells after annual influenza vaccination (dated by TCRdb to about 2017). For the wider study: Blood was drawn on days 0, 7 and 28 after each seasonal influenza vaccination. To study recall of cTfh clones, some subjects were followed through successive annual vaccinations in the 2013-2014, 2014-2015 and 2015-2016 seasons. One week after vaccination, a second recruited cohort of 11 to 12 subjects (Table S1) displayed a similar ICOS+CD38+ cTfh response. Multi-year samples were available for six subjects, with four spanning two vaccination seasons and two spanning three seasons. The 2015 samples were processed right after collection, while the 2013-2014 samples were cryopreserved.

Adults were given seasonal inactivated influenza vaccine (Fluvarix), and sorted blood CD4 subsets were followed by TCRB sequencing before and after vaccination. Subjects were considered eligible if community-dwelling and if influenza vaccine had not been received in the prior 6 months. Subjects were excluded for influenza vaccine contraindications, substance abuse, HIV/AIDS, active malignancy, immunomodulatory medication, or active illness such as respiratory infection. Between roughly 35 and 100 mL of blood was sampled per time point. Ficoll-Paque PLUS or SepMate separation was used to isolate PBMC. As a comparison non-Tfh subset, CXCR5- memory CD4 T cells were sorted. Cell subsets were sorted from PBMC on a BD FACS Aria before DNA extraction. The library was made by the immunoSEQ multiplex PCR assay. Adaptive Biotechnologies carried out TCRB amplification, library preparation, sequencing and preliminary bioinformatics at Survey level resolution. Regarding the original processing steps: Clonality was computed in R as 1 minus normalized Shannon entropy; the Gini index was calculated with the R package ineq. Overlap score was defined as the summed counts of shared sequences divided by the total counts of all sequences in both compared samples. Shared-clonotype significance used Fisher's exact test assuming a theoretical repertoire of 10^7 TCRB sequences. TCRdb obtained this table from immuneACCESS and retained in-frame rearrangements with V and J assigned. These tables miss some clones; where compared with another copy, unresolved V genes account for less than half of the shortfall, and the remainder is unexplained. V, J and clone size reflect that table, while D and trimming were determined from the DNA. This sample lists more than 10,000 clones; more than 60% were detected once. The top ten clonotypes cover around 0.89% of the sample.

Study-wide conclusions, independent of this receptor: ICOS+CD38+ cTfh clonality correlated with the frequency of that population, and its change correlated with the change in circulating plasmablast frequency. Day 7 ICOS+CD38+ clones were most often found later in ICOS-CD38- cTfh, suggesting that subset may serve as a memory reservoir. With successive annual vaccinations, a recurrent oligoclonal ICOS+CD38+ cTfh response was recalled, and this response contained tetramer and AIM influenza-specific clonotypes. Productive TCRB sequences were recovered from only roughly 9-23% of analyzed cells, so rare clonotypes could not be sampled. Undersampling of the much larger non-cTfh compartments could not be excluded when assessing influenza clone enrichment.

This clone has a handful of counts. The antigen this receptor binds is unknown. Base qualities are missing; no much larger clone stands one base away. Reading the germline V gene (reference sequence) gives CDR1 SEHNR and CDR2 FQNEAQ. Inclusive of the bounding cysteine and phenylalanine, the CDR3 is 13 residues long. Solely the CDR3 DNA is kept, with 39 bases framed from the first base. Between the V and J ends, shortened by 5 bases and 5 bases respectively, the junction contains 10 bases. This clonotype was obtained from an adult who received the influenza vaccine. This specimen consisted of CXCR5- memory CD4+ T cells sorted from blood, obtained 6 weeks after influenza vaccination. This specimen's cell subset or site label, interpreted: CXCR5- memory CD4 T cells. The sequence joins TRBV7-9 to TRBJ1-5; no D gene is confidently identified. In nucleotides, the sequence is TGTGCCAGCAGCCTAAAGGTGGATCAGCCCCAGCATTTT. It codes for CASSLKVDQPQHF.